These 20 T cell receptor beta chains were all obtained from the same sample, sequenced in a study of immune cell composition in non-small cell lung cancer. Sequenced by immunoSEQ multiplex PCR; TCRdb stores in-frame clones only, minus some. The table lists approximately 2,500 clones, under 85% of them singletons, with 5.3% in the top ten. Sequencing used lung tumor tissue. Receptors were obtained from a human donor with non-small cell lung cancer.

The CDR3 loop reads CASSLVNWRGASYEQYF. The CDR3 DNA reads as TGTGCCAGCAGCTTAGTTAATTGGCGGGGGGCATCCTACGAGCAGTACTTC. The chain recombines TRBV11-2 with TRBJ2-7; 8 bases match TRBD2. Germline values: CDR1 SGHAT, CDR2 FQNNGV. V lost 1 base and J lost 1; bases outside the gene matches: 9. This CDR3 region has 17 residues.

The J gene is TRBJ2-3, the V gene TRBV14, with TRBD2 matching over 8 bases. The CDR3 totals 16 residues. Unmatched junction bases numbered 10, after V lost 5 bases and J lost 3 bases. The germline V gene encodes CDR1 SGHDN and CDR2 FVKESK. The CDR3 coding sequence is TGTGCCAGCAGCACCGCGGGGGGTTTTCGAACAGATACGCAGTATTTT. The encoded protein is CASSTAGGFRTDTQYF.

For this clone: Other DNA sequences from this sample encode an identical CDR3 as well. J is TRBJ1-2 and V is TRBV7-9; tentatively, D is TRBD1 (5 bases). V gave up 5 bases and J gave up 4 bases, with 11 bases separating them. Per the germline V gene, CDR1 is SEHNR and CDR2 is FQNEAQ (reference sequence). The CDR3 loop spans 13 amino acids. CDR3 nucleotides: TGTGCCAGCAGCCACGGACAAGGCTATGGCTACACCTTC. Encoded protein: CASSHGQGYGYTF.

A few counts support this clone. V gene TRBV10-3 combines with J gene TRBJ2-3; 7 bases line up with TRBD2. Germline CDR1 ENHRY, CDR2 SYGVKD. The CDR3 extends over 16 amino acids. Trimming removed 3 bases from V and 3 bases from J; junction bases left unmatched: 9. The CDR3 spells CAISDRDYSRTDTQYF. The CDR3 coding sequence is TGTGCCATCAGTGACCGGGACTATTCCCGGACAGATACGCAGTATTTT.

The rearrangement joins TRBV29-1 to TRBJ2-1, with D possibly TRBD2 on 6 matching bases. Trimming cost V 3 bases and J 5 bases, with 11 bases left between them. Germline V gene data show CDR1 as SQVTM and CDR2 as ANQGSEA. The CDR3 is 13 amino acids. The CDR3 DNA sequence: TGCAGCGTTGAGGCGGGACGCAACAATGAGCAGTTCTTC. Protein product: CSVEAGRNNEQFF.

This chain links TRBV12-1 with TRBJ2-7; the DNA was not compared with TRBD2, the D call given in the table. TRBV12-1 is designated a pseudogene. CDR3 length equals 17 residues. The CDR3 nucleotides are TGTGCCAGCAGCTCACCGCAGGGCGGGACGACCCACTACGAGCAGTACTTC. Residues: CASSSPQGGTTHYEQYF.

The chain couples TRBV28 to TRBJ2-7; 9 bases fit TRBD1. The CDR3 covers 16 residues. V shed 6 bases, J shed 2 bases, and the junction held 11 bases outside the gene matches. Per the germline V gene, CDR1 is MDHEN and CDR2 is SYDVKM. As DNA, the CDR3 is TGTGCCAGCAGCTCTGGGAGGACAGGGGCGCCCTACGAGCAGTACTTC. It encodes CASSSGRTGAPYEQYF.

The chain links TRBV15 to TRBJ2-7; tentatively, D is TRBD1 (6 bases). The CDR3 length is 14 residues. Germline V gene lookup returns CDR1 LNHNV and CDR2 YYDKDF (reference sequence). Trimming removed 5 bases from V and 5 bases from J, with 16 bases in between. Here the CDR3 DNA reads TGTGCCACCAGCGAGGCCAGGGGTGAGGACGAGCAGTACTTC. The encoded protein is CATSEARGEDEQYF.

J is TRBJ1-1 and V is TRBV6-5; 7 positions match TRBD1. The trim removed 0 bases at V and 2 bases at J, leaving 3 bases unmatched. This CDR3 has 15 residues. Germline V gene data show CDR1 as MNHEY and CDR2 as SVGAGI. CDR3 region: CASSYSWDSNTEAFF. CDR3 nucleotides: TGTGCCAGCAGTTACTCGTGGGACAGTAACACTGAAGCTTTCTTT.

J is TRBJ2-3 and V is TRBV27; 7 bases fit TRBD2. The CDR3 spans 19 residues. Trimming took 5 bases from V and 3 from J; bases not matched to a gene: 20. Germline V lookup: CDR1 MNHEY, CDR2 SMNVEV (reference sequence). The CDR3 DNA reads TGTGCCAGCAGTCCCCTACCAGCGGGATTCGGCCGAAGAACAGATACGCAGTATTTT. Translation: CASSPLPAGFGRRTDTQYF.

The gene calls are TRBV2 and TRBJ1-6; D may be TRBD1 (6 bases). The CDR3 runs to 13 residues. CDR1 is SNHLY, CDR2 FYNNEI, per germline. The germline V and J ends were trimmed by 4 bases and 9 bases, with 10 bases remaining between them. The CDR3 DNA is TGTGCCAGCAGTGGAACAGGGAGTTCACCCCTCCACTTT. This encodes CASSGTGSSPLHF. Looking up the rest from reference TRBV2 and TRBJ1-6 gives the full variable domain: EPEVTQTPSHQVTQMGQEVILRCVPISNHLYFYWYRQILGQKVEFLVSFYNNEISEKSEIFDDQFSVERPDGSNFTLKIRSTKLEDSAMYFCASSGTGSSPLHFGNGTRLTVT.

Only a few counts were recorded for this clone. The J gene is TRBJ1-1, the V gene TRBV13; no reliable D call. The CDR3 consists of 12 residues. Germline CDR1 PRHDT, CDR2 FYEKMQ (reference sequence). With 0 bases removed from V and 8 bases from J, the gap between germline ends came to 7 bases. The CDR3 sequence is CASSLGTEEAFF. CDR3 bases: TGTGCCAGCAGCTTAGGAACTGAAGAAGCTTTCTTT.

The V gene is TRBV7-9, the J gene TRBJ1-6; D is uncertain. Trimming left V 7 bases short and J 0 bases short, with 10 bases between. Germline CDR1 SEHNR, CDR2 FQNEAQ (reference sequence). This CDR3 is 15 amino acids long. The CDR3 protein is CASTTPSSYNSPLHF. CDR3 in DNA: TGTGCCAGCACCACCCCCAGCTCCTATAATTCACCCCTCCACTTT.

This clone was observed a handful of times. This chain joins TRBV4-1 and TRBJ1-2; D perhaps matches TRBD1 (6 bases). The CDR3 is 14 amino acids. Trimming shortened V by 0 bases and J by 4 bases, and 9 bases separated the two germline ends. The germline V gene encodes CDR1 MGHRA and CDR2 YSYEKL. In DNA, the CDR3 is TGCGCCAGCAGCCAAGATATGGACAGCTATGGCTACACCTTC. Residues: CASSQDMDSYGYTF.

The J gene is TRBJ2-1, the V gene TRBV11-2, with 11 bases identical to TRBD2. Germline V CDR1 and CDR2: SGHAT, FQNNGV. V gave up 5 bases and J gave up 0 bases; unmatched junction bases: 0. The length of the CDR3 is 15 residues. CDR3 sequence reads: CASSGTSGSYNEQFF. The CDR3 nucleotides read TGTGCCAGCAGCGGGACTAGCGGCTCCTACAATGAGCAGTTCTTC.

The CDR3 DNA reads as TGTGCCAGCAGCCGGGCGGGGTGGCAGGGTGCGCATCAGCCCCAGCATTTT. Translation: CASSRAGWQGAHQPQHF. The rearrangement joins TRBV9 to TRBJ1-5; possible D gene TRBD1, 5 bases. Germline CDR1 reads SGDLS; CDR2 reads YYNGEE. Between the trimmed V and J ends, which lost 4 bases and 5 bases, there was a span of 22 bases. CDR3 length: 17 residues.

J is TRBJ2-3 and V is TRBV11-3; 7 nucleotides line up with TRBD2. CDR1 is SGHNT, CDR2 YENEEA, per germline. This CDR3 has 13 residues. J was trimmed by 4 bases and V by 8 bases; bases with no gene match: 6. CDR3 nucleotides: TGTGCCAGCGGGAGGGCCCGGGCAGATACGCAGTATTTT. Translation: CASGRARADTQYF.

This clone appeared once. CDR3 nucleotides: TGTGCCAGCAGCCCACTGGCGGCCTCCTACAATGAGCAGTTCTTC. This gives the protein CASSPLAASYNEQFF. The chain uses TRBV6-4 and TRBJ2-1, with D hard to call. Trimming took 6 bases from V and 0 from J, leaving 12 bases between them. The germline V gene encodes CDR1 MRHNA and CDR2 SNTAGT. The CDR3 is made up of 15 amino acids.

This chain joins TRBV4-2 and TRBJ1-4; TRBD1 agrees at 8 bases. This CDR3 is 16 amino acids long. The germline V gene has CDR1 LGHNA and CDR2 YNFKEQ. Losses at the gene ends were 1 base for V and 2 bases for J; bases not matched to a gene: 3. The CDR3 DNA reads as TGTGCCAGCAGCCAAGGACAGGGGACGACTAATGAAAAACTGTTTTTT. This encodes CASSQGQGTTNEKLFF.

The CDR3 nucleotides read TGTGCCAGCAGCCGTATCACTAGCGCAACAGACAATGAGCAGTTCTTC. The encoded protein is CASSRITSATDNEQFF. V and J are TRBV7-8 and TRBJ2-1, with 7 bases aligning to TRBD2. With 5 bases clipped from V and 5 bases from J, the junction kept 12 bases outside the gene matches. Looked up from germline, CDR1 is SGHVS and CDR2 is FQNEAQ. This CDR3 spans 16 amino acids.